The 20 T cell receptor beta chains given below trace back to one sample, sequenced in a study of T cells in narcolepsy. Clones were sequenced by immunoSEQ multiplex PCR, and TCRdb holds only the in-frame ones, with some missing. The table has about 32,000 clones, about four fifths seen once. Sequencing used CD45RA- memory CD4+ T cells from PBMCs. Receptors originate from a human donor with narcolepsy.

The chain carries TRBV9 and TRBJ2-2; TRBD1 matches at 7 bases. CDR3 length equals 15 residues. Germline lookup yields CDR1 SGDLS and CDR2 YYNGEE. The V segment lost 0 bases and the J segment 6 bases; nucleotides outside the gene matches: 5. For the CDR3, the DNA is TGTGCCAGCAGCGTAGGACAGGGCGGGCCCGGGGAGCTGTTTTTT. Its protein is CASSVGQGGPGELFF.

The CDR3 protein is CASSEVNRGSGYTF. The DNA of the CDR3 is TGTGCCAGCAGTGAAGTCAACAGGGGGAGCGGCTACACCTTC. The V and J genes are TRBV6-1 and TRBJ1-2, with 8 bases that match TRBD1. V trimming: 1 base; J trimming: 8 bases; junction bases outside the gene matches: 6. The germline gives CDR1 MNHNS, CDR2 SASEGT. The CDR3 contains 14 residues.

The V gene is TRBV15, the J gene TRBJ2-5; perhaps TRBD1 as D (6 bases). The CDR3 runs to 15 residues. Between the trimmed V and J ends, which lost 0 bases and 1 base, there was a span of 9 bases. Germline lookup yields CDR1 LNHNV and CDR2 YYDKDF (reference sequence). The CDR3 here is CATSRDPGAQETQYF. The CDR3, as DNA: TGTGCCACCAGCAGAGATCCAGGGGCCCAAGAGACCCAGTACTTC. The whole variable domain, remainder taken from reference TRBV15 and TRBJ2-5, is DAMVIQNPRYQVTQFGKPVTLSCSQTLNHNVMYWYQQKSSQAPKLLFHYYDKDFNNEADTPDNFQSRRPNTSFCFLDIRSPGLGDTAMYLCATSRDPGAQETQYFGPGTRLLVL.

The chain joins TRBV28 to TRBJ1-5, with TRBD1 as a possible D gene (6 bases). The CDR3 covers 14 residues. Germline V gives CDR1 MDHEN, CDR2 SYDVKM. Trimming pared 11 bases from V and 0 bases from J, leaving 14 bases between. CDR3 DNA sequence: TGTGCCCATTGGGGGCGATATAGCAATCAGCCCCAGCATTTT. Translation gives CAHWGRYSNQPQHF.

The chain employs TRBV6-5 and TRBJ1-1; possible D gene TRBD1, 6 bases. V was cut by 4 bases and J by 0 bases, with 12 bases left in between. The CDR3 sequence is 15 residues long. Germline V gene sequence: CDR1 MNHEY, CDR2 SVGAGI. The CDR3 DNA reads TGTGCCAGCAGTTCGGGACAACCTTTGAACACTGAAGCTTTCTTT. Translated, it gives CASSSGQPLNTEAFF.

This chain links TRBV28 with TRBJ2-6; 8 nucleotides align to TRBD2. CDR3 length: 18 amino acids. Trimming at V came to 4 bases and at J to 0 bases, leaving 8 bases not matched to a gene. Looked up from germline, CDR1 is MDHEN and CDR2 is SYDVKM. CDR3 protein: CASSSVAGLFSGANVLTF. CDR3 coding DNA: TGTGCCAGCAGTTCAGTAGCGGGATTATTCTCTGGGGCCAACGTCCTGACTTTC.

V and J are TRBV7-3 and TRBJ2-3; 9 bases are a match to TRBD2. The CDR3 length is 14 residues. Trimming took 5 bases from V and 3 from J; bases not matched to a gene: 3. The germline CDR1 and CDR2 sequences are SGHTA and FQGTGA. CDR3 DNA: TGTGCCAGCAGCCCTAGCGGGACGACAGATACGCAGTATTTT. This encodes CASSPSGTTDTQYF.

This chain connects TRBV15 to TRBJ2-7; 7 bases are a match to TRBD2. The CDR3 runs to 14 residues. Germline V CDR1 and CDR2: LNHNV, YYDKDF (reference sequence). V was clipped by 1 base and J by 5 bases; unmatched bases: 5. CDR3 coding DNA: TGTGCCACCAGCAGAGTGGGAGGGCGCAACGAGCAGTACTTC. It encodes CATSRVGGRNEQYF.

This rearrangement joins TRBV2 to TRBJ2-2; TRBD2 might be the D (6 bases). V lost 1 base to trimming and J lost 4 bases, with 10 bases between them. CDR1 is SNHLY and CDR2 is FYNNEI in the germline V gene. This CDR3 contains 15 residues. The chain's CDR3 is CASSEGRVSTGELFF. The CDR3 DNA reads TGTGCCAGCAGTGAAGGGAGGGTGAGCACCGGGGAGCTGTTTTTT.

This clone appeared once. The chain couples TRBV2 to TRBJ2-7; TRBD1 matches at 7 bases. CDR1 SNHLY and CDR2 FYNNEI come from the germline V gene. This CDR3 is 20 amino acids long. The junction had 22 bases not matched to a gene; V was cut back by 5 bases and J by 0 bases. The CDR3 nucleotides read TGTGCCAGCAGTCATACAGGGGAGTCCCCCTTCATCAAAGCCTCCTACGAGCAGTACTTC. Amino acids: CASSHTGESPFIKASYEQYF.

This clone was recorded only once. The chain employs TRBV11-2 and TRBJ1-1; D unresolved. Per the germline V gene, CDR1 is SGHAT and CDR2 is FQNNGV. CDR3 size: 15 residues. V dropped 0 bases and J dropped 0 bases, with 8 bases sitting between them. The CDR3 DNA is TGTGCCAGCAGCTTAGATCCGAGCATGAACACTGAAGCTTTCTTT. Translating it yields CASSLDPSMNTEAFF.

This CDR3 is CASSQGPTPGELFF. Here the CDR3 DNA reads TGTGCCAGCAGCCAGGGTCCTACCCCCGGGGAGCTGTTTTTT. The V and J genes are TRBV14 and TRBJ2-2, with D unclear. V was clipped by 3 bases and J by 6 bases, with 11 bases between them. CDR1 SGHDN and CDR2 FVKESK come from the germline V gene. This CDR3 spans 14 amino acids.

The chain employs TRBV14 and TRBJ2-1; possible D gene TRBD2, 7 bases. This CDR3 comprises 17 residues. V lost 2 bases and J lost 3, with 17 bases in between. CDR1 is SGHDN, CDR2 FVKESK, per germline. CDR3 region: CASSQPARGRFYNEQFF. For the CDR3, the DNA is TGTGCCAGCAGCCAACCCGCGCGGGGGCGTTTCTACAATGAGCAGTTCTTC. Full variable domain (rest looked up from reference TRBV14 and TRBJ2-1): EAGVTQFPSHSVIEKGQTVTLRCDPISGHDNLYWYRRVMGKEIKFLLHFVKESKQDESGMPNNRFLAERTGGTYSTLKVQPAELEDSGVYFCASSQPARGRFYNEQFFGPGTRLTVL.

The V and J genes are TRBV5-1 and TRBJ2-5; D may be TRBD2 (5 bases). Trimming took off 3 bases at V and 5 bases at J, with 14 bases between the two ends. This CDR3 is built from 14 residues. Germline assignment: CDR1 SGHRS and CDR2 YFSETQ. The CDR3 here is CASSSFARGETQYF. The DNA for the CDR3 is TGCGCCAGCAGCTCGTTTGCTAGAGGGGAGACCCAGTACTTC.

This clone was observed a few times. This sequence joins TRBV6-4 and TRBJ2-1; the D gene is possibly TRBD2 (6 bases). The CDR3 extends over 15 amino acids. The V end lost 8 bases, the J end lost 10 bases, and 24 bases lay between the germline ends. Per the germline V gene, CDR1 is MRHNA and CDR2 is SNTAGT. CDR3 loop: CASAPSGGTTAEQFF. The DNA for the CDR3 is TGTGCCAGCGCTCCGTCTGGCGGGACGACGGCAGAGCAGTTCTTC.

This chain connects TRBV6-5 to TRBJ2-7; 8 bases fit TRBD1. The CDR3 spans 15 residues. V dropped 5 bases and J dropped 5; count of bases not matched to a gene: 11. In germline, CDR1 is MNHEY, CDR2 SVGAGI. The CDR3 region is CASSKDRGSSNEQYF. Written as DNA, the CDR3 is TGTGCCAGCAGTAAAGACAGGGGAAGTTCCAACGAGCAGTACTTC.

The chain links TRBV11-3 to TRBJ1-1, with TRBD1 identical over 7 bases. This CDR3 has 15 amino acids. Germline assignment: CDR1 SGHNT and CDR2 YENEEA. V trimming: 3 bases; J trimming: 0 bases; junction bases outside the gene matches: 4. CDR3: CASSFLTGVNTEAFF. The CDR3 DNA sequence: TGTGCCAGCAGCTTCCTTACAGGGGTGAACACTGAAGCTTTCTTT.

The chain is built from TRBV30 and TRBJ1-1; D call uncertain. V was clipped by 1 base and J by 4 bases, with 13 bases between them. From germline, CDR1 is GTSNPN and CDR2 SVGIG (reference sequence). CDR3 length: 14 amino acids. The CDR3 here is CAWSASGQGTEAFF. CDR3 in DNA: TGTGCCTGGAGTGCGAGTGGGCAAGGCACTGAAGCTTTCTTT.

The chain links TRBV5-1 to TRBJ2-1; perhaps TRBD2 as D (5 bases). Per the germline V gene, CDR1 is SGHRS and CDR2 is YFSETQ. The V and J ends lost 5 bases and 9 bases respectively, with 12 bases between them. The CDR3 length is 12 residues. Here the CDR3 reads CASSFGGSEQFF. CDR3 sequence (DNA): TGCGCCAGCAGTTTCGGTGGGAGTGAGCAGTTCTTC.

CDR3 DNA: TGCGCCAGCAGCCCCGGACAGGGGTCCCAAGAGACCCAGTACTTC. Translating gives CASSPGQGSQETQYF. The chain uses TRBV4-1 and TRBJ2-5, with TRBD1 matching over 9 bases. Germline V gene data show CDR1 as MGHRA and CDR2 as YSYEKL. V lost 4 bases to trimming and J lost 1 base; unmatched junction nucleotides: 4. The CDR3 loop spans 15 amino acids.